A selection of T cell receptor beta chains follows, all from one sample in a study of cytomegalovirus exposure and HLA in healthy donors. Only in-frame clones appear in the TCRdb table, and some are missing; sequencing was by immunoSEQ multiplex PCR. The profile shows roughly 97,000 clones, 73% of them singletons. Material: PBMCs. The receptors were gathered from a man aged 35 to 55 in good health and CMV-seronegative. The CDR3 runs from the conserved cysteine through the conserved F or W. The order of the fields is V gene, J gene, D gene, clone size, CDR3 protein, CDR3 DNA. The D gene is left open where the match is weak. Not every row has a clone size; where given, it reads once, few, many or a size class.

TRBV7-9,TRBJ1-1,-,once,CASSDPPGGRAFF,TGTGCCAGCAGCGATCCTCCGGGAGGCCGAGCTTTCTTT
TRBV18,TRBJ2-1,TRBD1,-,CASSPMGQGALHEQFF,TGTGCCAGCTCACCGATGGGACAGGGTGCGTTGCATGAGCAGTTCTTC
TRBV10-2,TRBJ1-2,TRBD1,-,CASSEIRGVYGYTF,TGCGCCAGCAGTGAGATCAGGGGGGTTTATGGCTACACCTTC
TRBV29-1,TRBJ1-1,TRBD1,-,CSAKGTGGNTEAFF,TGCAGCGCCAAAGGGACAGGGGGGAACACTGAAGCTTTCTTT
TRBV5-1,TRBJ2-5,-,-,CASSLDSFIQETQYF,TGCGCCAGCAGCTTGGACAGTTTCATCCAAGAGACCCAGTACTTC
TRBV15,TRBJ2-1,TRBD2,few,CATSRDGSSGDEQFF,TGTGCCACCAGCAGAGATGGGTCGAGCGGGGATGAGCAGTTCTTC
TRBV30,TRBJ2-5,-,-,CAWSWGLRFSQTQYF,TGTGCCTGGAGTTGGGGGCTGAGGTTTTCTCAGACCCAGTACTTC
TRBV19,TRBJ2-1,TRBD1,once,CASMNRDSIEQFF,TGTGCCAGTATGAACCGGGACAGCATTGAGCAGTTCTTC
TRBV11-2,TRBJ1-2,TRBD1,-,CASSSRGAGTGAHYGYTF,TGTGCCAGCAGCTCGAGGGGGGCCGGGACAGGGGCCCACTATGGCTACACCTTC
TRBV29-1,TRBJ2-2,TRBD1,-,CSVEDRGLTGELFF,TGCAGCGTTGAGGACAGGGGGCTGACCGGGGAGCTGTTTTTT
TRBV11-2,TRBJ1-1,-,-,CASSDSLNTEAFF,TGTGCCAGCAGTGACAGTTTGAACACTGAAGCTTTCTTT
TRBV11-2,TRBJ2-2,TRBD1,-,CASSVDRGRTGELFF,TGTGCCAGCAGCGTGGACAGGGGGCGTACCGGGGAGCTGTTTTTT
TRBV21-1,TRBJ2-2,-,-,CASSKDIGTGRLFF,TGTGCCAGCAGCAAAGACATAGGGACAGGGCGACTGTTTTTT
TRBV15,TRBJ1-2,TRBD1,few,CATSRGQVGYGYTF,TGTGCCACCAGCAGGGGACAGGTCGGCTATGGCTACACCTTC
TRBV13,TRBJ2-2,TRBD2,-,CASSSRLARRTGELFF,TGTGCCAGCAGCAGTCGACTAGCGCGGAGGACCGGGGAGCTGTTTTTT
TRBV10-3,TRBJ1-4,TRBD1,-,CAISDGQGQGKKLFF,TGTGCCATCAGTGACGGACAGGGGCAAGGGAAAAAACTGTTTTTT
TRBV4-2,TRBJ1-6,-,-,CASSPNNEVTYNSPLHF,TGTGCCAGCAGCCCAAATAACGAGGTAACCTATAATTCACCCCTCCACTTT
TRBV15,TRBJ2-5,TRBD1,once,CATSRDHLQGAYGTQYF,TGTGCCACCAGCAGAGATCACCTTCAGGGGGCTTACGGGACCCAGTACTTC
TRBV29-1,TRBJ1-2,TRBD1,-,CSSRDRGELGYTF,TGCAGCTCCAGGGACAGGGGAGAACTGGGCTACACCTTC
TRBV9,TRBJ2-2,-,-,CASSGRGNTGELFF,TGTGCCAGCAGCGGGCGGGGGAACACCGGGGAGCTGTTTTTT
TRBV4-2,TRBJ1-2,-,-,CASSQDLARNYGYTF,TGTGCCAGCAGCCAAGATCTGGCCAGAAACTATGGCTACACCTTC
TRBV2,TRBJ1-5,TRBD1,-,CASSAVTGEYQPQHF,TGTGCCAGCAGTGCGGTGACAGGGGAATACCAGCCCCAGCATTTT
TRBV5-1,TRBJ2-1,-,-,CASSSGGLQGNEQFF,TGCGCCAGCAGCTCTGGTGGGCTGCAGGGCAATGAGCAGTTCTTC
TRBV4-1,TRBJ2-2,TRBD1,once,CASSLTGGKLFF,TGCGCCAGCAGCCTCACAGGGGGCAAGCTGTTTTTT
TRBV6-4,TRBJ2-3,TRBD2,-,CASSRGGPGIDTQYF,TGTGCCAGCAGTCGCGGGGGACCGGGGATAGATACGCAGTATTTT
TRBV7-2,TRBJ1-2,-,few,CASSSSREDGYTF,TGTGCCAGCAGCTCCAGCCGAGAGGATGGCTACACCTTC
TRBV28,TRBJ2-7,-,-,CASRGLWSSYEQYF,TGTGCCAGCAGGGGACTCTGGAGCTCCTACGAGCAGTACTTC
TRBV5-1,TRBJ1-3,-,-,CASSLTGIGNTIYF,TGCGCCAGCAGCCTCACAGGGATCGGAAACACCATATATTTT
TRBV1,TRBJ2-3,-,-,CTSSQDLAVWVSGGSDTQYF,TGCACCAGCAGCCAAGATCTTGCGGTTTGGGTTAGCGGGGGGTCAGATACGCAGTATTTT
TRBV7-8,TRBJ2-2,-,-,CASSVIRFGGTGELFF,TGTGCCAGCAGCGTTATCCGGTTCGGGGGCACCGGGGAGCTGTTTTTT
TRBV7-2,TRBJ1-2,-,-,CASSLALGGNYGYTF,TGTGCCAGCAGCTTAGCGCTGGGGGGAAACTATGGCTACACCTTC
TRBV6-6,TRBJ2-1,TRBD2,-,CASSASGRNNEQFF,TGTGCCAGCAGTGCGAGCGGGAGGAACAATGAGCAGTTCTTC
TRBV4-1,TRBJ1-4,-,-,CASSLRWREKLFF,TGCGCCAGCAGCTTGAGATGGCGGGAAAAACTGTTTTTT
TRBV7-6,TRBJ2-1,TRBD2,-,CASSESSGGAWNEQFF,TGTGCCAGCAGCGAGTCTAGCGGGGGGGCCTGGAATGAGCAGTTCTTC
TRBV6-5,TRBJ1-1,TRBD1,-,CASSADREAFF,TGTGCCAGCAGTGCGGACAGGGAAGCTTTCTTT
TRBV5-1,TRBJ1-2,-,-,CASSWGGRSNYGYTF,TGCGCCAGCAGCTGGGGGGGACGGAGCAACTATGGCTACACCTTC
TRBV19,TRBJ2-7,TRBD1,-,CASSATGSIGLYEQYF,TGTGCCAGTAGTGCGACAGGGTCGATTGGTCTCTACGAGCAGTACTTC
TRBV2,TRBJ1-1,-,-,CASSEERLRDTEAFF,TGTGCCAGCAGTGAAGAAAGGCTGAGGGACACTGAAGCTTTCTTT
TRBV4-1,TRBJ2-3,-,-,CASSQWREMGDTQYF,TGCGCAAGCAGCCAATGGAGGGAAATGGGAGATACGCAGTATTTT
TRBV27,TRBJ2-7,TRBD1,-,CASSFSSGQSSYEQYF,TGTGCCAGCAGTTTTTCTTCGGGACAGAGCTCCTACGAGCAGTACTTC
TRBV7-6,TRBJ2-1,TRBD2,-,CASSLGASGGFNEQFF,TGTGCCAGCAGCCTCGGGGCTAGCGGGGGCTTCAATGAGCAGTTCTTC
TRBV5-4,TRBJ1-6,TRBD1,few,CASSHRTGPNNSPLHF,TGTGCCAGCAGCCATAGGACAGGGCCTAATAATTCACCCCTCCACTTT
TRBV5-1,TRBJ2-7,-,-,CASRPSSGGLREYF,TGCGCCAGCAGACCCTCGAGCGGAGGTCTACGAGAGTACTTC
TRBV30,TRBJ2-5,TRBD1,-,CASRQGQGETQYF,TGTGCCAGCCGACAGGGGCAGGGAGAGACCCAGTACTTC
TRBV29-1,TRBJ1-4,-,-,CSGVGGAGEKLFF,TGCAGCGGCGTGGGGGGGGCTGGAGAAAAACTGTTTTTT
TRBV6-1,TRBJ1-1,-,-,CASIGDYSEAFF,TGTGCCAGCATAGGGGACTACTCTGAAGCTTTCTTT
TRBV19,TRBJ2-1,TRBD1,-,CASSIAGGGNEQFF,TGTGCCAGTAGTATAGCAGGGGGCGGGAATGAGCAGTTCTTC
TRBV6-5,TRBJ2-7,-,-,CASSYGRTSAYEQYF,TGTGCCAGCAGTTATGGGAGGACAAGCGCCTACGAGCAGTACTTC
TRBV29-1,TRBJ2-1,TRBD1,-,CSAVSPGTGNNEQFF,TGCAGCGCTGTATCTCCCGGGACAGGGAACAATGAGCAGTTCTTC
TRBV7-6,TRBJ2-7,TRBD2,-,CASSLANSGGHSYEQYF,TGTGCCAGCAGCTTAGCGAATAGCGGGGGGCACTCCTACGAGCAGTACTTC
TRBV5-1,TRBJ2-5,-,-,CASSLAKTQGWQETQYF,TGCGCCAGCAGCTTGGCCAAAACCCAGGGGTGGCAAGAGACCCAGTACTTC
TRBV27,TRBJ2-2,TRBD1,-,CASEDRTINTGELFF,TGTGCCAGCGAGGACAGGACCATCAACACCGGGGAGCTGTTTTTT
TRBV4-1,TRBJ2-7,-,medium-sized,CASSQGLRGRGEQYF,TGCGCCAGCAGCCAAGGTCTTAGGGGTAGGGGCGAGCAGTACTTC
TRBV5-4,TRBJ2-7,-,-,CASSSSITSYEQYF,TGTGCCAGCAGTTCCTCAATAACTAGCTACGAGCAGTACTTC
TRBV5-1,TRBJ1-5,TRBD1,once,CASSYGDRGSDQPQHF,TGCGCCAGCAGCTATGGGGACAGGGGTAGCGATCAGCCCCAGCATTTT
TRBV7-2,TRBJ2-7,-,-,CASSLAFGGSGSYEQYF,TGTGCCAGCAGCTTAGCCTTCGGGGGTAGCGGTTCCTACGAGCAGTACTTC
TRBV4-1,TRBJ1-5,TRBD1,-,CASSQGRGYSNQPQHF,TGCGCCAGCAGCCAGGGCAGGGGGTATAGCAATCAGCCCCAGCATTTT